This TCR beta chain was sequenced in a study of blood T cells in healthy people across ages. Study as a whole: The capture of about one barcoded beta molecule per two T cells was achieved by template switching.

The authors ran a second PCR of 7 to 11 cycles using a sample-barcoded 5' primer and a J-beta primer mix. A template-switch adaptor with 12 random nucleotides tagged each cDNA molecule. TCRdb reprocessed the 5' RACE reads with MiXCR, giving one entry per CDR3 protein. Of about 1,800,000 distinct CDR3 sequences in the sample, 28% are singletons; the top ten hold about 7.7%. V lost 8 bases to trimming and J lost 5 bases; unmatched junction nucleotides: 12. CDR3 length: 16 amino acids. CDR1 and CDR2 from the germline V gene are SGHAT and FQNNGV. This clonotype was counted only a few times. The J gene is TRBJ2-5, the V gene TRBV11-2, with 12 bases aligning to TRBD2. This TCR derives from a woman aged 25 to 39 in good health. The material sequenced was blood. The CDR3 region is CASSSLTSGSYETQYF. The CDR3 nucleotides are TGTGCCAGCTCCTCACTGACTAGCGGGAGTTATGAGACCCAGTACTTC.